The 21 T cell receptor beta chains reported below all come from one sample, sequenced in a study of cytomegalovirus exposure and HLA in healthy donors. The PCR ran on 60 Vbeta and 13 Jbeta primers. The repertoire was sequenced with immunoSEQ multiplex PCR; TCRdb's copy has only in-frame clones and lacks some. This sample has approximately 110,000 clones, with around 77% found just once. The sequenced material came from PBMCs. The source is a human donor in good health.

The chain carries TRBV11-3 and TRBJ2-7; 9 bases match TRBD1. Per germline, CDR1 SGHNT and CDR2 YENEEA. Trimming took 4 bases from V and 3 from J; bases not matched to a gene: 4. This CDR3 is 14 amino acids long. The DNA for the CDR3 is TGTGCCAGCAGCTCAAGGACAGGGGTCTACGAGCAGTACTTC. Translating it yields CASSSRTGVYEQYF.

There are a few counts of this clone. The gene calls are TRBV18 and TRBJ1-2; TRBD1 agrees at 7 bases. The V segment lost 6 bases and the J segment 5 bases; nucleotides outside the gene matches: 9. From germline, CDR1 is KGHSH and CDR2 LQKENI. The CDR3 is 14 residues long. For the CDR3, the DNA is TGTGCCAGCTCCCTCGGACAGGCTTCTTATGGCTACACCTTC. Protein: CASSLGQASYGYTF.

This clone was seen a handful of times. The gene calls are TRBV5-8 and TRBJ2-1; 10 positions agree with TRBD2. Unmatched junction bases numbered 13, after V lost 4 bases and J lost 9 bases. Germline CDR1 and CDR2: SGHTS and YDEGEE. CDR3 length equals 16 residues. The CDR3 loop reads CASSVLAGYLLSEQFF. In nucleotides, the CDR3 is TGTGCCAGCAGCGTACTAGCGGGATACCTCTTAAGTGAGCAGTTCTTC.

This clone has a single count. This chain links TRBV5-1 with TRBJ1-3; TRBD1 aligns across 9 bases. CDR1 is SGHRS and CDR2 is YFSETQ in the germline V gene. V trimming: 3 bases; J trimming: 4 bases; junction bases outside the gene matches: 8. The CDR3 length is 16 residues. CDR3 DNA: TGCGCCAGCAGCTGGGGACAGGGTTCGAACGGAAACACCATATATTTT. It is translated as CASSWGQGSNGNTIYF.

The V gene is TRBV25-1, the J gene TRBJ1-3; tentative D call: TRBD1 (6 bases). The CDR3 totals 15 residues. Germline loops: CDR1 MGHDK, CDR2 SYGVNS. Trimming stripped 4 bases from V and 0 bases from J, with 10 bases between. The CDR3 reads CASSGIRGSGNTIYF. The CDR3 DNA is TGTGCCAGCAGTGGAATCAGGGGCTCTGGAAACACCATATATTTT.

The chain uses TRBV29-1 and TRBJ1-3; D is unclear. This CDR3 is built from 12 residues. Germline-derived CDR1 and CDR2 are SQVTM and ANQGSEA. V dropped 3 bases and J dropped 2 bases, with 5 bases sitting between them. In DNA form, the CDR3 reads TGCAGCGTTGACAGTGCTGGAAACACCATATATTTT. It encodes CSVDSAGNTIYF. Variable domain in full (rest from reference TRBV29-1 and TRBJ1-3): SAVISQKPSRDICQRGTSLTIQCQVDSQVTMMFWYRQQPGQSLTLIATANQGSEATYESGFVIDKFPISRPNLTFSTLTVSNMSPEDSSIYLCSVDSAGNTIYFGEGSWLTVV.

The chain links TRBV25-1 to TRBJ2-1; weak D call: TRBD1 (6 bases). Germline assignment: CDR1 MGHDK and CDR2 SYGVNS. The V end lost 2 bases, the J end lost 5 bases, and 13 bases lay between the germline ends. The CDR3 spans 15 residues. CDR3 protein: CASSEVQGHHNEQFF. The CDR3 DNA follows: TGTGCCAGCAGTGAAGTCCAGGGACACCACAATGAGCAGTTCTTC.

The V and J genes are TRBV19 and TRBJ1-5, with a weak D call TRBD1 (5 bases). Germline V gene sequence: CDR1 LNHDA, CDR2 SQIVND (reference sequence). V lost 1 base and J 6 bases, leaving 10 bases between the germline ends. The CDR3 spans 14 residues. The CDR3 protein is CASSIVGPGQPQHF. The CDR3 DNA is TGTGCCAGTAGTATAGTGGGGCCCGGTCAGCCCCAGCATTTT. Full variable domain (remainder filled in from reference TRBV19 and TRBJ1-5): DGGITQSPKYLFRKEGQNVTLSCEQNLNHDAMYWYRQDPGQGLRLIYYSQIVNDFQKGDIAEGYSVSREKKESFPLTVTSAQKNPTAFYLCASSIVGPGQPQHFGDGTRLSIL.

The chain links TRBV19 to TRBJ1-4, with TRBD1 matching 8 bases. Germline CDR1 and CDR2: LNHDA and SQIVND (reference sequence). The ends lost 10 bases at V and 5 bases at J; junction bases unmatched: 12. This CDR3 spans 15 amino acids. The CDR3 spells CATTPTGQENEKLFF. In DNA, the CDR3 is TGTGCCACGACTCCTACGGGACAGGAGAATGAAAAACTGTTTTTT.

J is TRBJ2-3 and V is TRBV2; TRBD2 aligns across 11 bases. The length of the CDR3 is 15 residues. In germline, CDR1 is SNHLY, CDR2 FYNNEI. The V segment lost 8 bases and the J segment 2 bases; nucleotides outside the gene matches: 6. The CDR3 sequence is CASGGLAVNTDTQYF. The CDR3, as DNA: TGTGCCAGCGGGGGACTAGCGGTAAACACAGATACGCAGTATTTT.

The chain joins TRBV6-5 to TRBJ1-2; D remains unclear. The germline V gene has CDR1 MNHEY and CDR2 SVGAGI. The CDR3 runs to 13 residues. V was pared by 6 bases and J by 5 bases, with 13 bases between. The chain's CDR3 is CASRGGSLYGYTF. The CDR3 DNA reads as TGTGCCAGCAGGGGAGGGTCCTTATATGGCTACACCTTC.

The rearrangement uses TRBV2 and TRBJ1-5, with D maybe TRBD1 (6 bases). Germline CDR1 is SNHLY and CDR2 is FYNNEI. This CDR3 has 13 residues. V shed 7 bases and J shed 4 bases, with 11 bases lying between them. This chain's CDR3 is CASTPDRNQPQHF. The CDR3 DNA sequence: TGTGCCAGCACCCCCGACAGGAATCAGCCCCAGCATTTT.

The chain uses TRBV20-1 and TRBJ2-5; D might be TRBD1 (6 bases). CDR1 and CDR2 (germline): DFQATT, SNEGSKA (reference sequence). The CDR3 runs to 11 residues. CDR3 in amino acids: CSQTGLETQYF. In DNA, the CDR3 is TGCAGCCAGACAGGATTAGAGACCCAGTACTTC.

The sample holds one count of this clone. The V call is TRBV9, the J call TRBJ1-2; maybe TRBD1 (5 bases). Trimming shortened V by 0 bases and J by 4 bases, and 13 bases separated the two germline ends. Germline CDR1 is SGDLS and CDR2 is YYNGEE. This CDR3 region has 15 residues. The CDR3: CASSVAVTAIYGYTF. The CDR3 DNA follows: TGTGCCAGCAGCGTAGCTGTGACAGCAATCTATGGCTACACCTTC.

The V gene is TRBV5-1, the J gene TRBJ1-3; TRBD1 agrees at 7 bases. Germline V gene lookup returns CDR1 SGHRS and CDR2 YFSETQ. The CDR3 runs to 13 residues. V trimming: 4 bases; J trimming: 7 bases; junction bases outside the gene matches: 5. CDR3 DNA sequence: TGCGCCAGCAGCCGGACAGGCGGCAACACCATATATTTT. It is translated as CASSRTGGNTIYF.

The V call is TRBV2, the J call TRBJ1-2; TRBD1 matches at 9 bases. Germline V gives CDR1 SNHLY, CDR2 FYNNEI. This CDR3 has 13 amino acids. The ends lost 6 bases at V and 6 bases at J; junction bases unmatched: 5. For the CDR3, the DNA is TGTGCCAGCAGGATCGACAGGGGGGATGGCTACACCTTC. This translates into CASRIDRGDGYTF.

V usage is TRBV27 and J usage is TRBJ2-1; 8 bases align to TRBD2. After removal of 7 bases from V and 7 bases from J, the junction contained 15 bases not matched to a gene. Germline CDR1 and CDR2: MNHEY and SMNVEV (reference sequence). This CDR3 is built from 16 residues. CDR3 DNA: TGTGCCAGCAAAAAAAATACCGGGACTAGTGGGAATGAGCAGTTCTTC. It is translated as CASKKNTGTSGNEQFF.

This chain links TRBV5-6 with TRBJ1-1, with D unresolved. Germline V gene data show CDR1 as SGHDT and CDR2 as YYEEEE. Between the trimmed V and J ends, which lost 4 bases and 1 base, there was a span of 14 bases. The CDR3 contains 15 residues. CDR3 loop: CASSPTGSPNTEAFF. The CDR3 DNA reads TGTGCCAGCAGCCCGACCGGGTCTCCGAACACTGAAGCTTTCTTT.

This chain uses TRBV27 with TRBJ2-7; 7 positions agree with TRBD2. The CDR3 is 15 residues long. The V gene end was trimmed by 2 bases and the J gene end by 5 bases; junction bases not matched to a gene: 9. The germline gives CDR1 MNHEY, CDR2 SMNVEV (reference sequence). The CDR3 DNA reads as TGTGCCAGCAGTTTAGCGGGAGTGAGTAGAGACGAGCAGTACTTC. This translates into CASSLAGVSRDEQYF.

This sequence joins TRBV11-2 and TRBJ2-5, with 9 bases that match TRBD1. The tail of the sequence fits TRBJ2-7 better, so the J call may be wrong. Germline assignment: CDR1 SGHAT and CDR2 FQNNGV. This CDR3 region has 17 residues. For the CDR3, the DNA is TGTGCCAGCAGCTTAGGTCGGGGCGGGACAGGGTCATTCGAGCAGTACTTC. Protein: CASSLGRGGTGSFEQYF.

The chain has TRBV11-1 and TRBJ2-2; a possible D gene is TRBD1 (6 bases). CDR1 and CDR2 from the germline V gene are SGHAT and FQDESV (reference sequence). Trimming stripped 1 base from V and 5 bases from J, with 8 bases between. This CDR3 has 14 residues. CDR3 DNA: TGTGCCAGCAGCTTAGGACAGGTTACCGGGGAGCTGTTTTTT. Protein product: CASSLGQVTGELFF.